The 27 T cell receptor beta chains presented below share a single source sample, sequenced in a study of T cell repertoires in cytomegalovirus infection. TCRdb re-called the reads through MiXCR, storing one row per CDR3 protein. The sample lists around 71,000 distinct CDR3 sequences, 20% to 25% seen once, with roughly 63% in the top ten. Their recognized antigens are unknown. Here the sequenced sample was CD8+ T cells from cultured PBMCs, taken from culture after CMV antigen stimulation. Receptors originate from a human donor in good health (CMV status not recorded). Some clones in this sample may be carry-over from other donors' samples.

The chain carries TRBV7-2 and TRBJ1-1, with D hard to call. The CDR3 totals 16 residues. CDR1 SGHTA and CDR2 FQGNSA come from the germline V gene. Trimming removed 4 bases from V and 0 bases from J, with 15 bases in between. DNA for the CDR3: TGTGCCAGCAGCTCCACTAGACGGATGATGAACACTGAAGCTTTCTTT. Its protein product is CASSSTRRMMNTEAFF.

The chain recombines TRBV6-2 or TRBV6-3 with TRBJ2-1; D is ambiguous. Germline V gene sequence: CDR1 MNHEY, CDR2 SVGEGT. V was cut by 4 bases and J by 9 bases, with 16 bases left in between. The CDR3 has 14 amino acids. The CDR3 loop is CASSSTVGVGEQFF. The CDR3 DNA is TGTGCCAGCAGTTCCACTGTAGGAGTAGGTGAGCAGTTCTTC.

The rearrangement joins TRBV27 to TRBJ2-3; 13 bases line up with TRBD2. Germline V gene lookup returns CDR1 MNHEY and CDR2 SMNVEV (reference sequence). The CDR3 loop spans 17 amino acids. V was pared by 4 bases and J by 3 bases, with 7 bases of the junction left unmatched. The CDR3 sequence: CASSSPGTSGKTDTQYF. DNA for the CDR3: TGTGCCAGCAGTTCACCAGGGACTAGCGGGAAAACAGATACGCAGTATTTT.

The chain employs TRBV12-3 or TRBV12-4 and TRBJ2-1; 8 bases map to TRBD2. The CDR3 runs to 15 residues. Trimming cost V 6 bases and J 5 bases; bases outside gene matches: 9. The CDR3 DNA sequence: TGTGCCAGCAGATTGGAGCGGGGGCAAAACAATGAGCAGTTCTTC. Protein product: CASRLERGQNNEQFF.

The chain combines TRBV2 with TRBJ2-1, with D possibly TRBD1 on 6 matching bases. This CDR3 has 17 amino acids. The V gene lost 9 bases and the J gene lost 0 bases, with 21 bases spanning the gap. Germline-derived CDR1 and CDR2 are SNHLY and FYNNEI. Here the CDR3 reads CASKQRVGALSYNEQFF. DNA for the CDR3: TGTGCCAGTAAGCAAAGGGTGGGGGCCCTCTCCTACAATGAGCAGTTCTTC.

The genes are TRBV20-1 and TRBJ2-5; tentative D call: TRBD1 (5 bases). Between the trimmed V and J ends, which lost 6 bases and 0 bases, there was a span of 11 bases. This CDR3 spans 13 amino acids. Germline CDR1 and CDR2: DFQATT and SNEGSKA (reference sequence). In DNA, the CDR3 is TGCAGTGCCCTCAAGGGGAACCAAGAGACCCAGTACTTC. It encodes CSALKGNQETQYF.

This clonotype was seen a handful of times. The DNA of the CDR3 is TGTGCCAGCAGTGAAGCGGGACCGAGGGTTGGGCAAGAGACCCAGTACTTC. As protein: CASSEAGPRVGQETQYF. The rearrangement links TRBV2 to TRBJ2-5; TRBD1 or TRBD2 may be the D gene (5 bases each). Trimming pared 0 bases from V and 2 bases from J, leaving 16 bases between. Germline CDR1 reads SNHLY; CDR2 reads FYNNEI. The CDR3 is made up of 17 amino acids.

In nucleotides, the CDR3 is TGTGCCAGCAGCTTAACGGGGGGAGATACGCAGTATTTT. Protein: CASSLTGGDTQYF. The chain links TRBV7-6 to TRBJ2-3; 7 bases are shared with TRBD2. V was clipped by 2 bases and J by 5 bases; unmatched bases: 1. Germline V gives CDR1 SGHVS, CDR2 FNYEAQ. This CDR3 contains 13 residues.

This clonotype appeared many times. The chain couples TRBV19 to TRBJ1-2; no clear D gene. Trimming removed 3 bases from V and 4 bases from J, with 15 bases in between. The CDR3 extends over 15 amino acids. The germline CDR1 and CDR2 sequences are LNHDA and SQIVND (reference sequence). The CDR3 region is CASSIGAGDGYGYTF. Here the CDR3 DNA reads TGTGCCAGTAGTATCGGTGCGGGTGACGGCTATGGCTACACCTTC.

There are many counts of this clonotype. Here the CDR3 reads CASSLGSSQRDGYTF. DNA for the CDR3: TGTGCCAGCAGCTTAGGGTCCTCGCAAAGGGATGGCTACACCTTC. The V and J genes are TRBV7-9 and TRBJ1-2, with D uncertain. The CDR3 is made up of 15 amino acids. V was cut by 1 base and J by 6 bases, with 15 bases left in between. CDR1 is SEHNR and CDR2 is FQNEAQ in the germline V gene (reference sequence).

CDR3 loop: CASSTPWTGEPNEKLFF. The CDR3 DNA reads TGTGCCAGCAGCACTCCCTGGACAGGGGAACCCAATGAAAAACTGTTTTTT. This sequence joins TRBV7-9 and TRBJ1-4; 9 bases map to TRBD1. V trimming: 5 bases; J trimming: 5 bases; junction bases outside the gene matches: 12. The CDR3 has 17 amino acids. Germline V lookup: CDR1 SEHNR, CDR2 FQNEAQ (reference sequence). Full variable domain (remainder filled in from reference TRBV7-9 and TRBJ1-4): DTGVSQNPRHKITKRGQNVTFRCDPISEHNRLYWYRQTLGQGPEFLTYFQNEAQLEKSRLLSDRFSAERPKGSFSTLEIQRTEQGDSAMYLCASSTPWTGEPNEKLFFGSGTQLSVL.

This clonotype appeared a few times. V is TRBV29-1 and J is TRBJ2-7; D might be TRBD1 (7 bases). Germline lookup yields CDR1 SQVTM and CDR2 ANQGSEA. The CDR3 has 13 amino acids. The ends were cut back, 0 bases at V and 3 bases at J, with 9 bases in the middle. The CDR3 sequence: CSVEDQGGYEQYF. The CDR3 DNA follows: TGCAGCGTTGAAGATCAGGGGGGCTACGAGCAGTACTTC.

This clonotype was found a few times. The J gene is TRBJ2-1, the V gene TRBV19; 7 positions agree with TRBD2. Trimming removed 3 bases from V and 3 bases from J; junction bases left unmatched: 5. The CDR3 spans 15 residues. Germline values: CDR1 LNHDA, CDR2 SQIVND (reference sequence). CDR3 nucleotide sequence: TGTGCCAGTAGTATGTCGGGGGGATTCTACAATGAGCAGTTCTTC. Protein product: CASSMSGGFYNEQFF.

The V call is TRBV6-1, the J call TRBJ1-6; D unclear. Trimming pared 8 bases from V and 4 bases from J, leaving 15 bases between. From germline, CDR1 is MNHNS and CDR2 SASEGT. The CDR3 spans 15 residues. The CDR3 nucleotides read TGTGCCAGCCGGGCGCGAGAAAATTATAATTCACCCCTCCACTTT. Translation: CASRARENYNSPLHF.

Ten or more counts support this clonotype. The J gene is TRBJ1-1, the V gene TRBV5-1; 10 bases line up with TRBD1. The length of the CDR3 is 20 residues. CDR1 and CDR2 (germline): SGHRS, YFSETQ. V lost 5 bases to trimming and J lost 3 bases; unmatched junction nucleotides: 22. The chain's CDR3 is CASRYSPFRDRGEGDTEAFF. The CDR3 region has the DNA TGCGCCAGCAGATATTCACCATTCCGGGACAGGGGCGAGGGGGACACTGAAGCTTTCTTT.

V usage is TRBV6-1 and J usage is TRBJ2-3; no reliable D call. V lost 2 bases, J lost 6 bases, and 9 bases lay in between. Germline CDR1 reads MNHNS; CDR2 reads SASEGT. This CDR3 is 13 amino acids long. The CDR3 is CASSESRMDTQYF. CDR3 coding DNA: TGTGCCAGCAGTGAATCCCGCATGGATACGCAGTATTTT.

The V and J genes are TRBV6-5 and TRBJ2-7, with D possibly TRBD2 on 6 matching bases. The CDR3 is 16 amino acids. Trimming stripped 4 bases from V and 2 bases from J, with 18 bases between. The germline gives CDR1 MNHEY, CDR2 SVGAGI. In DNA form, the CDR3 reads TGTGCCAGCAGTTCTTTCTTACGGCTAGCGCCCTACGAGCAGTACTTC. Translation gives CASSSFLRLAPYEQYF.

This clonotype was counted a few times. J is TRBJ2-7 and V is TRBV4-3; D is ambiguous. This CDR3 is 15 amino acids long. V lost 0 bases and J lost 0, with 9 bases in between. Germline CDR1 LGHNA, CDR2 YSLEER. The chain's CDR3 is CASSQDHTGSYEQYF. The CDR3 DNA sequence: TGCGCCAGCAGCCAAGATCACACCGGCTCCTACGAGCAGTACTTC.

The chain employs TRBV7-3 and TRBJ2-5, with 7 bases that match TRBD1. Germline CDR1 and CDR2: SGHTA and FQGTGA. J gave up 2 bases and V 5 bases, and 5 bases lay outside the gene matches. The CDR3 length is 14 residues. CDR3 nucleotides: TGTGCCAGCAGCCCGACAGGGCTACAAGAGACCCAGTACTTC. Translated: CASSPTGLQETQYF.

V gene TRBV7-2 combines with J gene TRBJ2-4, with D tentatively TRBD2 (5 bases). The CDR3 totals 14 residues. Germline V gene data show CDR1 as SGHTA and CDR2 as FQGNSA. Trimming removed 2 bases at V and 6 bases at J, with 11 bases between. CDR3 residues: CASSLSGWGNIQYF. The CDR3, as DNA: TGTGCCAGCAGCTTAAGCGGATGGGGAAACATTCAGTACTTC.

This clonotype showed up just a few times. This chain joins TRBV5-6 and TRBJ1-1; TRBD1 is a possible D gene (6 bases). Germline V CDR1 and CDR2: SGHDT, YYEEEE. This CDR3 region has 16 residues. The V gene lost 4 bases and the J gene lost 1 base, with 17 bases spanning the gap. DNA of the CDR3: TGTGCCAGCAGCACGATGGGGGCAGGCCCGAACACTGAAGCTTTCTTT. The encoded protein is CASSTMGAGPNTEAFF.

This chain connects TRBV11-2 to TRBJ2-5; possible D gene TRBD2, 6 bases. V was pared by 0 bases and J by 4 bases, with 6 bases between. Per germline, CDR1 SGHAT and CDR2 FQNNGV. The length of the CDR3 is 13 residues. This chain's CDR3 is CASSLEGGETQYF. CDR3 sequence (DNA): TGTGCCAGCAGCTTAGAGGGGGGAGAGACCCAGTACTTC.

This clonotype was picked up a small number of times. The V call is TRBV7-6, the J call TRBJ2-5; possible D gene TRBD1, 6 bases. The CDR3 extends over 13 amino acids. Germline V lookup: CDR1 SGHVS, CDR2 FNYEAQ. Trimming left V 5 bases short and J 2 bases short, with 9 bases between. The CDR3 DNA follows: TGTGCCAGCAGCATAGGACAGCAAGAGACCCAGTACTTC. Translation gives CASSIGQQETQYF.

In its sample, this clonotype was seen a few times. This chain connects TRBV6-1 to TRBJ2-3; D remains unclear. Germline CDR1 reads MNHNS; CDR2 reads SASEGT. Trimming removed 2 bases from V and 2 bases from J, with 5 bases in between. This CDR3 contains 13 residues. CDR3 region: CASSEYFTDTQYF. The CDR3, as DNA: TGTGCCAGCAGTGAATACTTCACAGATACGCAGTATTTT.

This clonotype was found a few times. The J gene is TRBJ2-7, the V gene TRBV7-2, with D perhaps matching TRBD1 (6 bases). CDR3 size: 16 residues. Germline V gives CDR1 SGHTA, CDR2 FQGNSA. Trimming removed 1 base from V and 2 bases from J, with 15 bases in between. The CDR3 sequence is CASSLGEQGYPYEQYF. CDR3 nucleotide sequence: TGTGCCAGCAGCTTAGGGGAGCAGGGGTACCCCTACGAGCAGTACTTC.

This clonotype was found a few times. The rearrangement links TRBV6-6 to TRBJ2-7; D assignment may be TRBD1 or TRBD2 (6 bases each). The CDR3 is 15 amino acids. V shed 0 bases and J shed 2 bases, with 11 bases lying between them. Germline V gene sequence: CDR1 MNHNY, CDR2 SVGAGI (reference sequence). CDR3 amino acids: CASSYSRGATYEQYF. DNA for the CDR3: TGTGCCAGCAGTTACTCGAGGGGGGCGACCTACGAGCAGTACTTC.

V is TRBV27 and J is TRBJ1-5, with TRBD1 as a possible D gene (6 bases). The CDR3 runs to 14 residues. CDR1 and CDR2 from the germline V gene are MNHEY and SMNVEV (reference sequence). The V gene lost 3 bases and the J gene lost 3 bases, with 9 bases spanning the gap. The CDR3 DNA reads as TGTGCCAGCAGTTTCAGGGGTTTCAATCAGCCCCAGCATTTT. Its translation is CASSFRGFNQPQHF.